Below are 3 T cell receptor beta chains sequenced from a single sample in a study of T cell responses to AZD1222 COVID-19 vaccine. The method was immunoSEQ multiplex PCR; TCRdb's version includes in-frame clones alone and lacks a portion of them. This sample has roughly 170,000 clones, with 91% found just once. The sequencing used peripheral blood, collected on day 0 of AZD1222 vaccination. Every receptor here comes from an adult in good health.

The chain links TRBV6-5 to TRBJ2-2; D is possibly TRBD2 (5 bases). V gave up 6 bases and J gave up 4 bases, with 9 bases separating them. CDR1 and CDR2 (germline): MNHEY, SVGAGI. The CDR3 covers 13 residues. CDR3 nucleotide sequence: TGTGCCAGCAGCCTCGAGGGCACCGGGGAGCTGTTTTTT. It translates to CASSLEGTGELFF.

This clone was seen a few times. The rearrangement joins TRBV6-2 or TRBV6-3 to TRBJ1-1; D is unresolved. Germline CDR1 and CDR2: MNHEY and SVGEGT. The V end was cut by 0 bases, the J end by 1 base, with 12 bases between. The CDR3 is 16 residues long. The CDR3 here is CASSYSVQSKNTEAFF. In DNA form, the CDR3 reads TGTGCCAGCAGTTACTCGGTACAGTCGAAGAACACTGAAGCTTTCTTT.

This chain connects TRBV7-2 to TRBJ2-7; the D gene is possibly TRBD2 (5 bases). The CDR3 sequence is 15 residues long. V was trimmed by 1 base and J by 0 bases, leaving 10 bases between them. Germline loops: CDR1 SGHTA, CDR2 FQGNSA. CDR3 region: CASSLGMTNSYEQYF. For the CDR3, the DNA is TGTGCCAGCAGCTTAGGTATGACTAACTCCTACGAGCAGTACTTC.